The 32 T cell receptor beta chains reported below all come from one sample, sequenced in a study of brain T cells in children with intractable seizures. Time point noted: blood from clinic visit 5 months post-surgery; TSC patient then seizure free. Generated by immunoSEQ multiplex PCR, the TCRdb table keeps only in-frame clones and is missing some. The sample lists hundreds of thousands of clones, 93% occurring once. The sequenced sample was peripheral blood, obtained more than 4 months after surgery. These receptors were taken from a boy under two years old with tuberous sclerosis and intractable seizures.

V usage is TRBV13 and J usage is TRBJ2-3; D perhaps matches TRBD2 (5 bases). Deletions cut 4 bases from V and 0 bases from J, with 20 bases between. The length of the CDR3 is 18 residues. Germline CDR1 is PRHDT and CDR2 is FYEKMQ (reference sequence). The CDR3 region is CASSSKLGETPSTDTQYF. CDR3 nucleotides: TGTGCCAGCAGCTCCAAACTTGGGGAGACACCTAGCACAGATACGCAGTATTTT.

The chain couples TRBV7-9 to TRBJ1-6; the D gene is possibly TRBD1 (6 bases). Trimming removed 0 bases from V and 5 bases from J, with 14 bases in between. Germline V gene data show CDR1 as SEHNR and CDR2 as FQNEAQ (reference sequence). The CDR3 is made up of 17 amino acids. The CDR3 nucleotides read TGTGCCAGCAGCTTAGCGGGGTGGGGGGCCGATAATTCACCCCTCCACTTT. It codes for CASSLAGWGADNSPLHF.

The gene calls are TRBV2 and TRBJ1-4; D gene ambiguous. The V gene's germline CDR1 is SNHLY and CDR2 FYNNEI. Trimming took off 7 bases at V and 10 bases at J, with 16 bases between the two ends. The CDR3 is made up of 13 amino acids. CDR3 sequence reads: CASISGSEGKLFF. CDR3 nucleotide sequence: TGTGCCAGCATTTCGGGGTCGGAGGGAAAACTGTTTTTT. Full variable domain (remainder filled in from reference TRBV2 and TRBJ1-4): EPEVTQTPSHQVTQMGQEVILRCVPISNHLYFYWYRQILGQKVEFLVSFYNNEISEKSEIFDDQFSVERPDGSNFTLKIRSTKLEDSAMYFCASISGSEGKLFFGSGTQLSVL.

This chain joins TRBV5-1 and TRBJ2-5; unclear D gene. The CDR3 spans 15 residues. Trimming removed 4 bases at V and 1 base at J, with 14 bases between. CDR1 SGHRS and CDR2 YFSETQ come from the germline V gene. CDR3 coding DNA: TGCGCCAGCAGCCAAAATATCGGGTCCCAAGAGACCCAGTACTTC. Its protein is CASSQNIGSQETQYF.

This chain joins TRBV18 and TRBJ2-1, with a weak D call TRBD1 (6 bases). The V end lost 3 bases, the J end lost 6 bases, and 12 bases lay between the germline ends. CDR3 length: 14 residues. From germline, CDR1 is KGHSH and CDR2 LQKENI. The CDR3 loop reads CASSPYQQGNEQFF. The CDR3 DNA follows: TGTGCCAGCTCACCCTACCAACAGGGCAATGAGCAGTTCTTC.

The chain links TRBV4-1 to TRBJ1-5, with D tentatively TRBD1 (6 bases). The length of the CDR3 is 15 residues. Trimming pared 5 bases from V and 5 bases from J, leaving 16 bases between. From germline, CDR1 is MGHRA and CDR2 YSYEKL. CDR3: CASSSSAGADQPQHF. The CDR3 DNA follows: TGCGCCAGCAGCTCCTCGGCGGGGGCGGATCAGCCCCAGCATTTT.

The CDR3 is CASSLTGEDYGYTF. The CDR3, as DNA: TGCGCCAGCAGCCTGACAGGGGAGGACTATGGCTACACCTTC. The chain has TRBV4-1 and TRBJ1-2, with 8 bases lining up with TRBD1. The length of the CDR3 is 14 residues. Unmatched junction bases numbered 4, after V lost 4 bases and J lost 3 bases. The germline V gene has CDR1 MGHRA and CDR2 YSYEKL.

The J gene is TRBJ1-2, the V gene TRBV16; possible D gene TRBD1, 5 bases. Trimming took 1 base from V and 1 from J, leaving 10 bases between them. This CDR3 comprises 15 residues. Germline V lookup: CDR1 KGHSY, CDR2 FQNENV. CDR3 region: CASSQWQGSNYGYTF. The DNA of the CDR3 is TGTGCCAGCAGCCAATGGCAGGGAAGTAACTATGGCTACACCTTC.

This chain uses TRBV27 with TRBJ2-3; unclear D gene. From germline, CDR1 is MNHEY and CDR2 SMNVEV (reference sequence). The CDR3 consists of 13 residues. V lost 7 bases to trimming and J lost 2 bases, with 10 bases between them. The CDR3 DNA is TGTGCCAGCACTGACACCGTCACAGATACGCAGTATTTT. Its translation: CASTDTVTDTQYF.

The gene calls are TRBV13 and TRBJ2-1; the match to TRBD2 covers 7 bases. The germline V gene has CDR1 PRHDT and CDR2 FYEKMQ (reference sequence). J gave up 8 bases and V 3 bases, and 7 bases lay outside the gene matches. The CDR3 runs to 14 residues. The CDR3 loop reads CASSFGGGSDEQFF. In nucleotides, the CDR3 is TGTGCCAGCAGCTTCGGCGGGGGTAGTGATGAGCAGTTCTTC.

The V gene is TRBV5-6, the J gene TRBJ2-5, with D unresolved. CDR1 is SGHDT, CDR2 YYEEEE, per germline. The CDR3 spans 15 residues. V lost 4 bases and J 2 bases, leaving 15 bases between the germline ends. CDR3 sequence: CASSPRLDLQETQYF. Here the CDR3 DNA reads TGTGCCAGCAGCCCTCGACTCGATCTTCAAGAGACCCAGTACTTC.

This clone was counted a single time. The chain has TRBV5-1 and TRBJ2-2; TRBD2 aligns across 7 bases. The V gene end was trimmed by 2 bases and the J gene end by 3 bases; junction bases not matched to a gene: 1. Per germline, CDR1 SGHRS and CDR2 YFSETQ. This CDR3 is 14 amino acids long. This CDR3 is CASSLRGDTGELFF. CDR3 nucleotide sequence: TGCGCCAGCAGCTTACGGGGGGACACCGGGGAGCTGTTTTTT.

CDR3 coding DNA: TGTGCCAGCAGCTTACCAGGAGCGGGAAGCGAGCAGTACTTC. It encodes CASSLPGAGSEQYF. V is TRBV7-9 and J is TRBJ2-7; 7 bases line up with TRBD2. V was pared by 2 bases and J by 6 bases, with 7 bases of the junction left unmatched. The CDR3 has 14 residues. CDR1 SEHNR and CDR2 FQNEAQ come from the germline V gene (reference sequence).

The gene calls are TRBV7-3 and TRBJ1-2; 7 bases line up with TRBD1. The CDR3 extends over 13 amino acids. J lost 8 bases, V lost 5 bases, and 8 bases had no gene match. Germline V lookup: CDR1 SGHTA, CDR2 FQGTGA. The DNA of the CDR3 is TGTGCCAGCAGCCTTACAGGGGACGGGGGCTACACCTTC. Protein sequence: CASSLTGDGGYTF.

The chain links TRBV20-1 to TRBJ2-7; no clear D. Germline loops: CDR1 DFQATT, CDR2 SNEGSKA (reference sequence). V was cut by 5 bases and J by 7 bases, with 12 bases left in between. This CDR3 has 11 residues. CDR3 in amino acids: CSAGRSEEQYF. DNA of the CDR3: TGCAGTGCTGGCCGGTCGGAGGAGCAGTACTTC.

This chain connects TRBV7-9 to TRBJ1-1; no reliable D call. Germline-derived CDR1 and CDR2 are SEHNR and FQNEAQ (reference sequence). V shed 2 bases and J shed 5 bases, with 21 bases lying between them. This CDR3 is built from 17 residues. The chain's CDR3 is CASSLKRWGGNLTEAFF. The CDR3 DNA follows: TGTGCCAGCAGCTTAAAGCGATGGGGAGGGAATTTGACTGAAGCTTTCTTT.

This chain joins TRBV6-6 and TRBJ1-2; unclear D gene. The CDR3 consists of 14 residues. Germline loops: CDR1 MNHNY, CDR2 SVGAGI (reference sequence). Trimming took 7 bases from V and 4 from J, leaving 16 bases between them. The DNA of the CDR3 is TGTGCCAGCACCTTCCCCTCAACAGTCTATGGCTACACCTTC. It translates to CASTFPSTVYGYTF.

This clone is a singleton in its sample. V and J are TRBV7-9 and TRBJ1-1, with D maybe TRBD1 (6 bases). V lost 6 bases and J lost 0, with 8 bases in between. CDR3 size: 13 residues. CDR1 and CDR2 from the germline V gene are SEHNR and FQNEAQ (reference sequence). The CDR3 sequence: CASRQGLNTEAFF. For the CDR3, the DNA is TGTGCCAGCAGACAGGGATTGAACACTGAAGCTTTCTTT.

The chain has TRBV25-1 and TRBJ2-7; possibly TRBD2 for D (6 bases). The CDR3 has 14 residues. Trimming stripped 1 base from V and 2 bases from J, with 9 bases between. Germline V CDR1 and CDR2: MGHDK, SYGVNS. In nucleotides, the CDR3 is TGTGCCAGCAGTGAATTGGGGGAGGCCTACGAGCAGTACTTC. Protein sequence: CASSELGEAYEQYF.

This chain uses TRBV19 with TRBJ1-2; D remains ambiguous. Looked up from germline, CDR1 is LNHDA and CDR2 is SQIVND (reference sequence). CDR3 length equals 13 residues. V lost 6 bases, J lost 0 bases, and 8 bases lay in between. The CDR3 DNA sequence: TGTGCCAGTAGAGATACAGCTAACTATGGCTACACCTTC. Amino acids: CASRDTANYGYTF.

The chain links TRBV27 to TRBJ1-3; 8 bases agree with TRBD1. CDR1 MNHEY and CDR2 SMNVEV come from the germline V gene (reference sequence). V gave up 3 bases and J gave up 4 bases; unmatched junction bases: 14. This CDR3 contains 18 residues. CDR3 loop: CASSFSSPGTGIGNTIYF. The CDR3 DNA reads TGTGCCAGCAGTTTCTCCTCGCCCGGGACAGGAATCGGAAACACCATATATTTT.

The rearrangement uses TRBV7-9 and TRBJ2-1; 10 nucleotides agree with TRBD2. The germline V gene encodes CDR1 SEHNR and CDR2 FQNEAQ (reference sequence). The CDR3 is made up of 16 amino acids. V gave up 2 bases and J gave up 3 bases; unmatched junction bases: 4. The CDR3 region has the DNA TGTGCCAGCAGCTTACCTAGCGGGGGTGACTACAATGAGCAGTTCTTC. Translation: CASSLPSGGDYNEQFF.

The rearrangement uses TRBV29-1 and TRBJ2-1; D tentatively reads TRBD1 or TRBD2 (5 bases each). Germline assignment: CDR1 SQVTM and CDR2 ANQGSEA. V was shortened by 4 bases and J by 8 bases, with 12 bases between the two germline ends. The CDR3 runs to 12 residues. CDR3 in amino acids: CSVARRGHEQFF. The CDR3, as DNA: TGCAGCGTTGCCCGCCGGGGCCATGAGCAGTTCTTC.

The V gene is TRBV6-4, the J gene TRBJ1-1; D is undetermined. This CDR3 is 13 amino acids long. Germline values: CDR1 MRHNA, CDR2 SNTAGT. Trimming removed 6 bases from V and 0 bases from J, with 8 bases in between. As DNA, the CDR3 is TGTGCCAGCAGCGTTGAGATGAACACTGAAGCTTTCTTT. It specifies CASSVEMNTEAFF.

The chain recombines TRBV2 with TRBJ1-2; D gene ambiguous. Germline loops: CDR1 SNHLY, CDR2 FYNNEI. Trimming took 11 bases from V and 5 from J, leaving 12 bases between them. This CDR3 contains 11 residues. The CDR3 loop reads CAFRGRYGYTF. The CDR3 bases are TGTGCCTTTCGGGGAAGGTATGGCTACACCTTC. The complete variable domain, with remaining parts taken from reference TRBV2 and TRBJ1-2, reads EPEVTQTPSHQVTQMGQEVILRCVPISNHLYFYWYRQILGQKVEFLVSFYNNEISEKSEIFDDQFSVERPDGSNFTLKIRSTKLEDSAMYFCAFRGRYGYTFGSGTRLTVV.

V usage is TRBV29-1 and J usage is TRBJ2-1; D is possibly TRBD2 (5 bases). The CDR3 length is 16 residues. Germline CDR1 and CDR2: SQVTM and ANQGSEA. Trimming took off 0 bases at V and 6 bases at J, with 18 bases between the two ends. This CDR3 is CSVEERAKRNVNEQFF. The CDR3 DNA follows: TGCAGCGTTGAAGAGAGGGCTAAACGTAATGTCAATGAGCAGTTCTTC.

This clone appeared once. The chain couples TRBV9 to TRBJ2-5; a weak D match, TRBD2 (6 bases). V was trimmed by 1 base and J by 0 bases, leaving 13 bases between them. The germline V gene encodes CDR1 SGDLS and CDR2 YYNGEE. The CDR3 contains 16 residues. The CDR3 region has the DNA TGTGCCAGCAGCGTAACCCCGGGACTCCACCAAGAGACCCAGTACTTC. Its translation: CASSVTPGLHQETQYF.

The CDR3 protein is CASSLAGLAGGPNEQFF. In nucleotides, the CDR3 is TGCGCCAGCAGCTTGGCCGGGCTAGCGGGGGGGCCTAATGAGCAGTTCTTC. This chain links TRBV5-1 with TRBJ2-1; 12 nucleotides match TRBD2. V lost 0 bases, J lost 7 bases, and 8 bases stayed unmatched. This CDR3 comprises 17 residues. Germline loops: CDR1 SGHRS, CDR2 YFSETQ.

The chain uses TRBV7-3 and TRBJ2-3; the D call may be TRBD1 or TRBD2 (6 bases each). The CDR3 length is 15 residues. Germline V gene data show CDR1 as SGHTA and CDR2 as FQGTGA. V dropped 1 base and J dropped 5 bases, with 13 bases sitting between them. CDR3 bases: TGTGCCAGCAGCTTAATAGGGGGGCAGGGAGATACGCAGTATTTT. Its protein is CASSLIGGQGDTQYF.

This chain uses TRBV6-5 with TRBJ1-5; D uncertain. CDR3 length equals 15 residues. Trimming cost V 0 bases and J 0 bases, with 6 bases left between them. Germline CDR1 MNHEY, CDR2 SVGAGI. The CDR3 nucleotides are TGTGCCAGCAGTTACTCACAGTATAGCAATCAGCCCCAGCATTTT. It translates to CASSYSQYSNQPQHF.

V gene TRBV19 combines with J gene TRBJ1-5; D is unclear. Germline CDR1 LNHDA, CDR2 SQIVND (reference sequence). There are 14 residues in the CDR3. V lost 2 bases and J 7 bases, leaving 12 bases between the germline ends. Here the CDR3 DNA reads TGTGCCAGTAGTATAAATTTGAGGGAGCAGCCCCAGCATTTT. Its translation is CASSINLREQPQHF.

The J gene is TRBJ2-5, the V gene TRBV4-1; D not resolved. The CDR3 covers 18 residues. From germline, CDR1 is MGHRA and CDR2 YSYEKL. Trimming removed 0 bases from V and 0 bases from J, with 17 bases in between. CDR3 residues: CASSQDHQISQYQETQYF. DNA for the CDR3: TGCGCCAGCAGCCAAGACCACCAAATTAGCCAGTACCAAGAGACCCAGTACTTC.